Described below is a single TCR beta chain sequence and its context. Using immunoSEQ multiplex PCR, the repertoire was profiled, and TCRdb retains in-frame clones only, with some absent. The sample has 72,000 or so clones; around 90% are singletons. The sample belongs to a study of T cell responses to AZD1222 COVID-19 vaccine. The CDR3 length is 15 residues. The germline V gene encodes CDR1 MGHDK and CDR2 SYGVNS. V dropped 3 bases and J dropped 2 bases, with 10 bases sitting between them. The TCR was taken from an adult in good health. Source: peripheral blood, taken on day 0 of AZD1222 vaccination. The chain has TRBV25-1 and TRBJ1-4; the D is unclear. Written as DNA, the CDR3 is TGTGCCAGCAGTGACGGGAGGGCGACTAATGAAAAACTGTTTTTT. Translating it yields CASSDGRATNEKLFF.